This paragraph covers one TCR beta chain sequence. The sample comes from a study of CD8 T cells in ankylosing spondylitis. TCRdb used MiXCR to reprocess the 5' RACE reads, holding one entry per CDR3 protein. This sample yields about 280,000 distinct CDR3 sequences, of which about 19% are seen a single time; roughly 8% belongs to the top ten. The CDR3 spans 13 residues. V gave up 6 bases and J gave up 7 bases; unmatched junction bases: 4. The source material was blood, either unsorted or a sorted T cell fraction (not recorded which). The genes are TRBV12-3 or TRBV12-4 and TRBJ1-5, with 9 bases aligning to TRBD1. This TCR was sampled from a male donor with ankylosing spondylitis or in good health (not recorded which). CDR3: CASRGQGLQPQHF. DNA of the CDR3: TGTGCCAGCAGGGGACAGGGTTTACAGCCCCAGCATTTT.